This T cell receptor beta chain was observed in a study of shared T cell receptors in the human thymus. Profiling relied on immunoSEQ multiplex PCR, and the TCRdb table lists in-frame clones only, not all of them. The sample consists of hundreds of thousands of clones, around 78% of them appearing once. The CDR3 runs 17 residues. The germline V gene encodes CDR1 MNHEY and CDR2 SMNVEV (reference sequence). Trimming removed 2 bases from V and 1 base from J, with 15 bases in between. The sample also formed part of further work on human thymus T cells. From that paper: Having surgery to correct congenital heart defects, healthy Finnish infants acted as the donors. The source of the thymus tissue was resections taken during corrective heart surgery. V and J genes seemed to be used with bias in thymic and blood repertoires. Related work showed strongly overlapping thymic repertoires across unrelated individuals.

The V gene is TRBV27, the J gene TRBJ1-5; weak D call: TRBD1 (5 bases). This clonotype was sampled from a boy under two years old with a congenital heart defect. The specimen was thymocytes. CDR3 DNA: TGTGCCAGCAGTTTAATATTCGGGGGAGGGAGCAATCAGCCCCAGCATTTT. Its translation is CASSLIFGGGSNQPQHF.